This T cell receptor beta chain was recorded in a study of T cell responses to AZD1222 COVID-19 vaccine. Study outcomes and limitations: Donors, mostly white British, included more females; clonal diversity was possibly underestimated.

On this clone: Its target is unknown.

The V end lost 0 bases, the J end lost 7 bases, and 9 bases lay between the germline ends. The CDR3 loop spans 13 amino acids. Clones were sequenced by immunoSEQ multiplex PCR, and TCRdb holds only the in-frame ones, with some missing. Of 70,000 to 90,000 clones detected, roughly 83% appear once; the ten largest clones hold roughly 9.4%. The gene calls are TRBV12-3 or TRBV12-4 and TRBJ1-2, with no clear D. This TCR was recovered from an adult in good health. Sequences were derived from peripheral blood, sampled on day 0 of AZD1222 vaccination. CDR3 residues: CASSLAPTGGYTF. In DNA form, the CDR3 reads TGTGCCAGCAGTTTAGCGCCTACGGGTGGCTACACCTTC.